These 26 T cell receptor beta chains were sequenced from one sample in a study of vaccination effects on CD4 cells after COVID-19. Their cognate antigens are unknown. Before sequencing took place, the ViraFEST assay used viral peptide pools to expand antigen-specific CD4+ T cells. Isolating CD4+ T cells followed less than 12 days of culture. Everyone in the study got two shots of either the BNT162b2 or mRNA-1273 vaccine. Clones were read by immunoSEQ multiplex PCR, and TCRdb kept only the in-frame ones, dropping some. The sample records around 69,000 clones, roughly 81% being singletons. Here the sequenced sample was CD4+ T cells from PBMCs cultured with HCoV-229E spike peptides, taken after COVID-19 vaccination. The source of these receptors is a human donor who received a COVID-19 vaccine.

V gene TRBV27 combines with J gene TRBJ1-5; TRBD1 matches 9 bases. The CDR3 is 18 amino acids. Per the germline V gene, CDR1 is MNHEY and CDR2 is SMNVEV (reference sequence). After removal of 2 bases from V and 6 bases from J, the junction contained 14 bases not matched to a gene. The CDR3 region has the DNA TGTGCCAGCAGTTTAACTTGGGGGACAGGGACACTGAGTCAGCCCCAGCATTTT. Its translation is CASSLTWGTGTLSQPQHF.

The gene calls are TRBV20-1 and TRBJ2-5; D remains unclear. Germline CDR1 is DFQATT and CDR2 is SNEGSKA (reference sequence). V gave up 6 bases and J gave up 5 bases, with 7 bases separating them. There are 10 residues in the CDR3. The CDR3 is CSAGLETQYF. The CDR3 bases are TGCAGTGCAGGGCTTGAGACCCAGTACTTC.

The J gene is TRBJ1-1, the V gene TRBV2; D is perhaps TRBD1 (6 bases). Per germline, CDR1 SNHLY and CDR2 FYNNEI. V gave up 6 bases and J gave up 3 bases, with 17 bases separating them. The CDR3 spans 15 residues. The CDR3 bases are TGTGCCAGCAGCCCTAGGACGGGGGCCGACACTGAAGCTTTCTTT. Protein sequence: CASSPRTGADTEAFF.

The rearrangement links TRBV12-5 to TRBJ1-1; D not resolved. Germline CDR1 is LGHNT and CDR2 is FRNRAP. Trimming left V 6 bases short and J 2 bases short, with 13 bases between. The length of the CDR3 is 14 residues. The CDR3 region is CASGTLDSNTEAFF. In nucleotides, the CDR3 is TGTGCTAGTGGCACCCTAGATTCTAACACTGAAGCTTTCTTT.

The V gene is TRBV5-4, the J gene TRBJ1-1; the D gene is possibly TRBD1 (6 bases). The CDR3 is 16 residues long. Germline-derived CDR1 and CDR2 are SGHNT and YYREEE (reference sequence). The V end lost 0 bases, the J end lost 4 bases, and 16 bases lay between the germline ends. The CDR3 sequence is CASSLGGAGRGTEAFF. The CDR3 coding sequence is TGTGCCAGCAGCTTGGGGGGGGCAGGGAGGGGCACTGAAGCTTTCTTT. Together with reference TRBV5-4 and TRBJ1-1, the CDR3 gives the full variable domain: ETGVTQSPTHLIKTRGQQVTLRCSSQSGHNTVSWYQQALGQGPQFIFQYYREEENGRGNFPPRFSGLQFPNYSSELNVNALELDDSALYLCASSLGGAGRGTEAFFGQGTRLTVV.

The CDR3 loop reads CASSESGGAFNEQYV. The CDR3 DNA is TGTGCCAGCAGCGAGAGCGGGGGGGCCTTCAACGAGCAGTACGTC. The rearrangement links TRBV28 to TRBJ2-7, with 10 bases lining up with TRBD2. With V trimmed by 6 bases and J by 5 bases, 10 bases remained unmatched. CDR1 is MDHEN and CDR2 is SYDVKM in the germline V gene. The CDR3 covers 15 residues.

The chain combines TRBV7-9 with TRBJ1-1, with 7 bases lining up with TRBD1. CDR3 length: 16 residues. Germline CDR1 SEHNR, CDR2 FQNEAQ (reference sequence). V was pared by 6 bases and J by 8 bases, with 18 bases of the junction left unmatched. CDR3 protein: CASRIKGARGRVEAFF. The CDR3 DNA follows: TGTGCCAGCAGAATTAAGGGGGCGAGGGGTCGAGTGGAAGCTTTCTTT.

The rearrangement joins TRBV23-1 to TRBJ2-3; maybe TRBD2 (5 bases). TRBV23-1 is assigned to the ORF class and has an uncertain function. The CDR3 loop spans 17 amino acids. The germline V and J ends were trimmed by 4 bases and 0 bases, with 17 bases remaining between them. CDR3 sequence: CASSRVLRGASTDTQYF. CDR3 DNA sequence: TGCGCCAGCAGTCGTGTCCTTCGGGGTGCTAGCACAGATACGCAGTATTTT.

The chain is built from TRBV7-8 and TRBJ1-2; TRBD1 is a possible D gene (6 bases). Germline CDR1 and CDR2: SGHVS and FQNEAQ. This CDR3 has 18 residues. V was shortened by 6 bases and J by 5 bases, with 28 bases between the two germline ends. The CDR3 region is CASSPGGGPSSSLYGYTF. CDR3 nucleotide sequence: TGTGCCAGCAGTCCCGGGGGGGGGCCCTCATCATCTTTATATGGCTACACCTTC.

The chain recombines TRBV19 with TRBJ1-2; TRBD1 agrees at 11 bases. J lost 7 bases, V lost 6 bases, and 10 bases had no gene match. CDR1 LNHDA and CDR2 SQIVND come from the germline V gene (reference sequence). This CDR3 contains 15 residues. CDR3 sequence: CASRMGGQGAGGYTF. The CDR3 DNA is TGTGCCAGTAGAATGGGCGGACAGGGGGCCGGTGGCTACACCTTC.

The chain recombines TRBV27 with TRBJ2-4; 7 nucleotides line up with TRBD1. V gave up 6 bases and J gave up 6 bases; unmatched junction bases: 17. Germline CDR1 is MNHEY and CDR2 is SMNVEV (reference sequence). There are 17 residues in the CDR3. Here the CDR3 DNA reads TGTGCCAGCAGCCAAACTACCCGATCGGGACAGATAAACATTCAGTACTTC. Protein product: CASSQTTRSGQINIQYF.

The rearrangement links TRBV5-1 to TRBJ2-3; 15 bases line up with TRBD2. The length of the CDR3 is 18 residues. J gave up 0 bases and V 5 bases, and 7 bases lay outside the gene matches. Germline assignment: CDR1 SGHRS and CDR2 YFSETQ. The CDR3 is CASRRTSGGGTSTDTQYF. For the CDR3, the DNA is TGCGCCAGCAGGAGGACTAGCGGGGGGGGTACTAGCACAGATACGCAGTATTTT.

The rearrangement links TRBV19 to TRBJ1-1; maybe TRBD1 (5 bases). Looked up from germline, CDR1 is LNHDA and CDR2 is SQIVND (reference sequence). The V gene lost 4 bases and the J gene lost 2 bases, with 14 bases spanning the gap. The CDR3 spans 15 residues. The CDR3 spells CASSTTVASNTEAFF. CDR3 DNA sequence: TGTGCCAGTAGTACGACAGTGGCATCCAACACTGAAGCTTTCTTT.

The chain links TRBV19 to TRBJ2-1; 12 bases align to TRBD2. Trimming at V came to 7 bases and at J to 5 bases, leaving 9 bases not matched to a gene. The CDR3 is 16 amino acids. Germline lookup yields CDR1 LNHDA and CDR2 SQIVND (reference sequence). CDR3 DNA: TGTGCCAGTAACAAACTAGCGGGGGGCCGGGACAATGAGCAGTTCTTC. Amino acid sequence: CASNKLAGGRDNEQFF.

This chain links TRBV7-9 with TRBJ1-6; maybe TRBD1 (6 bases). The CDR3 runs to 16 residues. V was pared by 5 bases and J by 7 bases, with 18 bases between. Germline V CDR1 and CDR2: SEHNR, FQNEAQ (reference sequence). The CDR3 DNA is TGTGCCAGCAGCAAAAACACAGGGTTCGGGAATTCACCCCTCCACTTT. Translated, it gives CASSKNTGFGNSPLHF.

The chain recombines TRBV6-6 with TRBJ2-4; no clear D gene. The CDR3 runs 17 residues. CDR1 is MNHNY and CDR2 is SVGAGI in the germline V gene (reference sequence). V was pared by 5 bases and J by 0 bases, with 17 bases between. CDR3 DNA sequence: TGTGCCAGCAGTCGTACACAGTCGACCCTAGCCAAAAACATTCAGTACTTC. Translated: CASSRTQSTLAKNIQYF.

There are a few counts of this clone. The CDR3 sequence is CASRPGQYQPQHF. CDR3 nucleotides: TGTGCCAGCAGGCCGGGACAGTATCAGCCCCAGCATTTT. This chain connects TRBV6-5 to TRBJ1-5; 7 positions match TRBD1. The junction had 4 bases not matched to a gene; V was cut back by 6 bases and J by 5 bases. There are 13 residues in the CDR3. CDR1 MNHEY and CDR2 SVGAGI come from the germline V gene.

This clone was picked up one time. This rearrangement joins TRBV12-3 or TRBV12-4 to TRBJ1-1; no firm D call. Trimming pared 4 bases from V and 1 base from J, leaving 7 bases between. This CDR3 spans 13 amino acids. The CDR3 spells CASSSSANTEAFF. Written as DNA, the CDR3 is TGTGCCAGCAGTTCCTCAGCGAACACTGAAGCTTTCTTT.

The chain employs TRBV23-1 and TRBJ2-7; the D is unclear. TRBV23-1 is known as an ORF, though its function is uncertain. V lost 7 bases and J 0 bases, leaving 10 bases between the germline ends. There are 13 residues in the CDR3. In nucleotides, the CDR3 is TGCGCCAGCACCGACCAGTACTCCTACGAGCAGTACGTC. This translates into CASTDQYSYEQYV.

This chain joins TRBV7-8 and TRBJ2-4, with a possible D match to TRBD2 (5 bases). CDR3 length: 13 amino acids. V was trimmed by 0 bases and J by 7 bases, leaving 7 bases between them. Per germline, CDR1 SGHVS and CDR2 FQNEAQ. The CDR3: CASSLAGGNIQYF. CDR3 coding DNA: TGTGCCAGCAGCTTAGCTGGCGGGAACATTCAGTACTTC.

The CDR3: CASSEVVGRNYGYTF. The CDR3 DNA reads as TGTGCCAGCAGTGAAGTTGTTGGCAGAAACTATGGCTACACCTTC. V is TRBV6-1 and J is TRBJ1-2; D not certain. The germline CDR1 and CDR2 sequences are MNHNS and SASEGT. V gave up 1 base and J gave up 2 bases, with 11 bases separating them. The length of the CDR3 is 15 residues.

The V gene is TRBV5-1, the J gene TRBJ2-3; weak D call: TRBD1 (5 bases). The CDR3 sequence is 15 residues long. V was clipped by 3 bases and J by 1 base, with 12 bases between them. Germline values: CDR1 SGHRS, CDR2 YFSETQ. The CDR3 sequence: CASSSREWGTDTQYF. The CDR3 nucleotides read TGCGCCAGCAGCTCCAGGGAATGGGGCACAGATACGCAGTATTTT.

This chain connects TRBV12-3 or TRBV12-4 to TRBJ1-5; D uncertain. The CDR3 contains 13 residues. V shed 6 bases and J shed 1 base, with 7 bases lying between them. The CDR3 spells CASRPGSNQPQHF. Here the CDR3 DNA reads TGTGCCAGCAGACCTGGGAGCAATCAGCCCCAGCATTTT.

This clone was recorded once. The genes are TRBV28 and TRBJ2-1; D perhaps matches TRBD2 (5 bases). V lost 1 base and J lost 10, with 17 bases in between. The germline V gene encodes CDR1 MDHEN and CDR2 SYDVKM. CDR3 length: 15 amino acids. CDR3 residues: CASSLLGSGRGEQFF. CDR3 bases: TGTGCCAGCAGTTTATTGGGAAGCGGCCGCGGGGAGCAGTTCTTC.

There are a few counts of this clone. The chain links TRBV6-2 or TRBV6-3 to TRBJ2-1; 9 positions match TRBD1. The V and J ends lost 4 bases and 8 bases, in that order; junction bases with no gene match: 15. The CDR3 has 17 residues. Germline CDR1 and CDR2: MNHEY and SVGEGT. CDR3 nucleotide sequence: TGTGCCAGCAGTTCTCAAACCGGGACAGGGTCAAAATATGAGCAGTTCTTC. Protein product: CASSSQTGTGSKYEQFF.

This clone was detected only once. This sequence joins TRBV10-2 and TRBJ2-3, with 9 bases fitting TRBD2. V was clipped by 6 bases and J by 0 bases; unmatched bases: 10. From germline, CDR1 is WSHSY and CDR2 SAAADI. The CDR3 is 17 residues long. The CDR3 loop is CASRKSGGRVSTDTQYF. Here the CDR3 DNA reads TGCGCCAGCAGGAAGAGCGGGGGGCGTGTTAGCACAGATACGCAGTATTTT.